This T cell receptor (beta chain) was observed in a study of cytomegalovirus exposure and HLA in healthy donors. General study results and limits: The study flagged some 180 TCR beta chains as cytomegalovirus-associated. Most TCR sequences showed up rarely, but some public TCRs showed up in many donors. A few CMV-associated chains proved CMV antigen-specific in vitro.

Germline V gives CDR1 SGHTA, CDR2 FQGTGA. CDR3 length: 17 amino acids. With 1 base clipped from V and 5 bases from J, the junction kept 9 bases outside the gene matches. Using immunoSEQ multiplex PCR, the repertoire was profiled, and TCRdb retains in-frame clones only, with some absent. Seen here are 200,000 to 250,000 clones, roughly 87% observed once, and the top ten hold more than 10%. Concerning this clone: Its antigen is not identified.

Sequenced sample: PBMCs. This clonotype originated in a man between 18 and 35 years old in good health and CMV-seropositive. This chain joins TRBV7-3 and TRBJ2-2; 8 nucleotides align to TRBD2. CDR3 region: CASSLMPSGSGTGELFF. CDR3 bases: TGTGCCAGCAGCTTAATGCCCAGCGGGAGTGGTACCGGGGAGCTGTTTTTT.